These 9 T cell receptor beta chains originate from one sample sequenced in a study of blood T cell repertoires in COVID-19. Clones were read by immunoSEQ multiplex PCR, and TCRdb kept only the in-frame ones, dropping some. The table includes some 300,000 clones, roughly 91% detected once. Sequenced sample: PBMCs or T cells enriched from blood (not recorded which). The receptors here all came from a woman aged 25 to 39 who had recovered from COVID-19.

This chain joins TRBV7-2 and TRBJ1-4; 9 bases map to TRBD1. The CDR3 sequence is 14 residues long. Germline-derived CDR1 and CDR2 are SGHTA and FQGNSA. The ends lost 5 bases at V and 6 bases at J; junction bases unmatched: 4. CDR3 nucleotides: TGTGCCAGCAGCCCCGGGACAGGGTATGAAAAACTGTTTTTT. Its protein product is CASSPGTGYEKLFF.

This clone was observed a handful of times. The chain combines TRBV19 with TRBJ1-6, with 10 bases identical to TRBD1. Germline V CDR1 and CDR2: LNHDA, SQIVND (reference sequence). Losses at the gene ends were 4 bases for V and 2 bases for J; bases not matched to a gene: 8. The CDR3 sequence is 18 residues long. CDR3 residues: CASSTRTGGSAYNSPLHF. CDR3 in DNA: TGTGCCAGTAGTACCCGGACAGGGGGTAGCGCCTATAATTCACCCCTCCACTTT.

The CDR3 nucleotides read TGTGCCAGCAGTTACAGGGGACAGGGCCACGAGCAGTACTTC. It specifies CASSYRGQGHEQYF. This rearrangement joins TRBV28 to TRBJ2-7; 9 bases match TRBD1. The CDR3 length is 14 residues. The ends lost 4 bases at V and 5 bases at J; junction bases unmatched: 6. Germline values: CDR1 MDHEN, CDR2 SYDVKM.

This chain uses TRBV27 with TRBJ2-1, with D hard to call. V was trimmed by 5 bases and J by 2 bases, leaving 13 bases between them. Germline CDR1 MNHEY, CDR2 SMNVEV (reference sequence). The CDR3 covers 15 residues. DNA of the CDR3: TGTGCCAGCAGTACGAGAAGTTTCCCCTACAATGAGCAGTTCTTC. Translating it yields CASSTRSFPYNEQFF.

V is TRBV10-2 and J is TRBJ2-1; maybe TRBD1 (5 bases). CDR1 WSHSY and CDR2 SAAADI come from the germline V gene. CDR3 size: 15 residues. Trimming took off 2 bases at V and 4 bases at J, with 12 bases between the two ends. CDR3 in amino acids: CASSEPWGAYNEQFF. Written as DNA, the CDR3 is TGCGCCAGCAGTGAGCCATGGGGCGCTTACAATGAGCAGTTCTTC.

This sequence joins TRBV6-5 and TRBJ1-4; possibly TRBD1 for D (5 bases). The germline V gene has CDR1 MNHEY and CDR2 SVGAGI. V gave up 6 bases and J gave up 0 bases, with 11 bases separating them. The CDR3 length is 15 residues. The CDR3: CASSRTGSTNEKLFF. The CDR3, as DNA: TGTGCCAGCAGCCGTACAGGTTCAACTAATGAAAAACTGTTTTTT.

This rearrangement joins TRBV29-1 to TRBJ2-3, with TRBD1 as a possible D gene (5 bases). Germline assignment: CDR1 SQVTM and CDR2 ANQGSEA. CDR3 length: 15 amino acids. Between the trimmed V and J ends, which lost 4 bases and 2 bases, there was a span of 16 bases. CDR3 in DNA: TGCAGCGTTGGGACAAGTCGCGATCCCACAGATACGCAGTATTTT. This codes for CSVGTSRDPTDTQYF.

This chain links TRBV7-9 with TRBJ2-7; 7 bases are a match to TRBD2. This CDR3 comprises 17 residues. Per the germline V gene, CDR1 is SEHNR and CDR2 is FQNEAQ (reference sequence). V was clipped by 2 bases and J by 2 bases; unmatched bases: 12. The CDR3 region has the DNA TGTGCCAGCAGCTTAAGGGAGGGCAGAACATCAACCTACGAGCAGTACTTC. Translating gives CASSLREGRTSTYEQYF.

This clone was seen at least ten times. The chain uses TRBV25-1 and TRBJ2-5; D possibly corresponds to TRBD1 (5 bases). Germline-derived CDR1 and CDR2 are MGHDK and SYGVNS. The V and J ends lost 3 bases and 7 bases respectively, with 9 bases between them. CDR3 length: 12 residues. The CDR3 here is CASSDLDRTQYF. The CDR3 nucleotides read TGTGCCAGCAGTGACCTTGACAGGACCCAGTACTTC.